A single sample is the source of the 5 T cell receptor beta chains below, sequenced in a study of blood T cells in healthy people across ages. Alongside a J-beta primer mix, a sample-barcoded 5' primer served in a second PCR lasting about 7 to 11 cycles. TCRdb re-called the 5' RACE reads with MiXCR, one entry per CDR3 protein. The data contain about 780,000 distinct CDR3 sequences, about 47% of them seen just once; the ten biggest clones take up around a sixth. The specimen was blood. The receptors originated from a man at least 80 years old in good health.

The rearrangement joins TRBV5-1 to TRBJ2-5, with D possibly TRBD1 on 6 matching bases. The CDR3 is made up of 11 amino acids. V was clipped by 8 bases and J by 5 bases, with 10 bases between them. The V gene's germline CDR1 is SGHRS and CDR2 YFSETQ. The CDR3 reads CASTGRETQYF. The DNA of the CDR3 is TGCGCCAGTACAGGGCGGGAGACCCAGTACTTC.

This clonotype was counted at least ten times. The chain joins TRBV12-3 or TRBV12-4 to TRBJ2-4; 10 nucleotides agree with TRBD2. CDR3 size: 17 residues. The J segment lost 0 bases and the V segment lost 3 bases, leaving 5 bases of the junction unmatched. The CDR3 DNA follows: TGTGCCAGCAGTTTGGCTGGACTAGCGGTAGCCAAAAACATTCAGTACTTC. Translating gives CASSLAGLAVAKNIQYF.

This chain links TRBV3-1 with TRBJ2-1; TRBD2 is a possible D gene (7 bases). The length of the CDR3 is 17 residues. Germline V lookup: CDR1 LGHDT, CDR2 YNNKEL (reference sequence). The V end lost 8 bases, the J end lost 4 bases, and 24 bases lay between the germline ends. The CDR3 sequence: CASGSTGGEASYNEQFF. DNA of the CDR3: TGTGCCAGCGGATCGACGGGGGGCGAAGCGTCGTACAATGAGCAGTTCTTC.

The J gene is TRBJ2-5, the V gene TRBV19; D is possibly TRBD2 (5 bases). V was shortened by 3 bases and J by 0 bases, with 11 bases between the two germline ends. This CDR3 contains 15 residues. Germline V gives CDR1 LNHDA, CDR2 SQIVND (reference sequence). CDR3 region: CASSIGGLYQETQYF. The CDR3 DNA reads TGTGCCAGTAGTATCGGCGGGCTGTACCAAGAGACCCAGTACTTC.

The chain couples TRBV20-1 to TRBJ2-3; D is unresolved. V was shortened by 5 bases and J by 7 bases, with 13 bases between the two germline ends. CDR1 is DFQATT, CDR2 SNEGSKA, per germline (reference sequence). The CDR3 is made up of 12 amino acids. The CDR3 region is CSAQPIVNTQYF. CDR3 in DNA: TGCAGTGCTCAACCAATAGTGAATACGCAGTATTTT.